This TCR beta chain emerged from a study of Graves' ophthalmopathy and Graves' hyperthyroidism. Per the germline V gene, CDR1 is DFQATT and CDR2 is SNEGSKA (reference sequence). CDR3 length equals 16 residues. The V and J ends lost 1 base and 5 bases, in that order; junction bases with no gene match: 10. Transcripts of RNA were the source for amplifying TCR beta CDR3 regions. Investigators did first-round RT-PCR with HTBI primers, then second-round multiplex PCR. TCRdb re-derived calls from the multiplex PCR reads in MiXCR, one entry per CDR3 protein. Of about 700,000 distinct CDR3 sequences in the sample, 35% to 45% are singletons; the top ten hold roughly 3%. As for this clonotype: Its matching antigen is unknown.

Study-wide findings and caveats: In blood, most expanded thyroid clonotypes above 0.001 frequency were also detected. Ophthalmopathy and stable hyperthyroidism were discriminated by a 13-signature model, with approximately 89% sensitivity and about 76% specificity. The model flagged ophthalmopathy progression at roughly 64% sensitivity and under 75% specificity.

The sequenced sample consisted of peripheral blood. This TCR was sampled from an adult man with Graves' ophthalmopathy. This chain joins TRBV20-1 and TRBJ2-5, with 10 nucleotides matching TRBD2. The CDR3 DNA follows: TGCAGTGCTAGAGTGCTATCTAGCGGGGGTTATGAGACCCAGTACTTC. Translation gives CSARVLSSGGYETQYF.